The clone carrying this T cell receptor beta chain was counted many times. Antigen: not known. These data belong to a study of T cells after yellow fever vaccination. The study, taken as a whole, reports: At 95% to 98% for CD4 and almost 90% for CD8, most primary-vaccination clones showed up again after the booster.

MiXCR, run by TCRdb on the 5' RACE reads, gives a single entry per CDR3 protein. The sample shows about 360,000 distinct CDR3 sequences, 6.2% of them seen only once. The source of this sequence is a man aged 30 to 45 who received the YFV17D yellow fever vaccine. Sequenced here: PBMCs, sampled 5 days after the yellow fever booster vaccination.

This chain's CDR3 is CSARQGENQPQHF. The DNA for the CDR3 is TGCAGTGCTAGACAGGGGGAAAATCAGCCCCAGCATTTT. The chain carries TRBV20-1 and TRBJ1-5; 7 nucleotides align to TRBD1. V trimming: 2 bases; J trimming: 4 bases; junction bases outside the gene matches: 2. CDR1 is DFQATT, CDR2 SNEGSKA, per germline (reference sequence). This CDR3 contains 13 residues.